This T cell receptor (beta chain) was identified during a study of blood T cell repertoires in COVID-19. Study background: COVID-19 samples collected from the United States, Italy and Spain covered acute and convalescent phases. Sample material is recorded as cDNA or gDNA derived from T cells, B-cell-depleted T cells, or PBMCs.

Study processing details: It was from reference gene primer amplification that nucleated cell counts were estimated. The table came from immunoSEQ multiplex PCR; TCRdb's copy has only in-frame clones and leaves some out. Clonal size and the V and J genes are those of that table, whereas D and trimming came from the DNA. This repertoire shows roughly 300,000 clones, less than 85% found once; its top ten account for around 2.3%. Individuals drawn from around 25 US areas were roughly 18 to 95 years old. Germline V CDR1 and CDR2: SGHRS, YFSETQ. The V gene end was trimmed by 0 bases and the J gene end by 4 bases; junction bases not matched to a gene: 6. CDR3 length equals 16 residues.

This chain connects TRBV5-1 to TRBJ2-3, with 9 bases aligning to TRBD1. The sequencing input was PBMCs or T cells enriched from blood (not recorded which). This receptor was obtained from a woman in her forties or fifties who had recovered from COVID-19. The CDR3 sequence: CASSLARTGVPDTQYF. The CDR3 DNA reads as TGCGCCAGCAGCTTGGCCCGGACAGGGGTTCCAGATACGCAGTATTTT.